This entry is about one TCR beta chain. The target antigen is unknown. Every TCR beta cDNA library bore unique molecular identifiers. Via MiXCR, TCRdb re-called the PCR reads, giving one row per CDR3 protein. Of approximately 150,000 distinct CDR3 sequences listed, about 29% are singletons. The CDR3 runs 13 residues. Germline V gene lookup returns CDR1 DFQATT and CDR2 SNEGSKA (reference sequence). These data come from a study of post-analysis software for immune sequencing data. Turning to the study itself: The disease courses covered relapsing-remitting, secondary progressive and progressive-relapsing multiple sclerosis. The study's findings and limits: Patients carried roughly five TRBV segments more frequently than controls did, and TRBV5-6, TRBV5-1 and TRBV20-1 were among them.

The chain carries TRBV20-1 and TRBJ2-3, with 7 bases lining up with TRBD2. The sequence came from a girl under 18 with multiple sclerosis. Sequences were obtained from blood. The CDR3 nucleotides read TGCAGCGTTAAGCGGGAAAGCACAGATACGCAGTATTTT. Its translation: CSVKRESTDTQYF.